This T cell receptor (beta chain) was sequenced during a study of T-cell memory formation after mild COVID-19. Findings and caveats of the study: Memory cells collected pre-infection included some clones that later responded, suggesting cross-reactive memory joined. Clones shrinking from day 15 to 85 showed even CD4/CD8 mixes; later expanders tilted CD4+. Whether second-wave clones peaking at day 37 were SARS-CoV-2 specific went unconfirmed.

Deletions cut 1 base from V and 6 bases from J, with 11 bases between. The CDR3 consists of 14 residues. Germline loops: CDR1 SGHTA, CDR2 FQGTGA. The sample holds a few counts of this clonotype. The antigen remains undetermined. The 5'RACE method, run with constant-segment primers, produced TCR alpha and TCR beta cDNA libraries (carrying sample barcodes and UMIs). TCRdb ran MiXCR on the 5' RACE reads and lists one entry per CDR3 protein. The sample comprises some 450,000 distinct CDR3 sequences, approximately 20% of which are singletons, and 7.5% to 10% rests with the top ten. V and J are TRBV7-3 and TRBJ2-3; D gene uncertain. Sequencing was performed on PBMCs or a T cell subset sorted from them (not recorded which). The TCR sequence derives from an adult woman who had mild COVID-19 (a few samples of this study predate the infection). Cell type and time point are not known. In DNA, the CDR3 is TGTGCCAGCAGCTTAAAGGCTAGATCGGATACGCAGTATTTT. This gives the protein CASSLKARSDTQYF.